What follows is one T cell receptor beta chain and its context. Its antigen is unidentified. Each CDR3 protein gets one entry after TCRdb re-called the reads with MiXCR. The data contain roughly 310,000 distinct CDR3 sequences, roughly 28% of them singletons. The source of the sample is a study of T cell repertoires in cytomegalovirus infection. The overall study: As its CMV epitopes, the study selected recently identified HLA-C-restricted and well-studied HLA-B-restricted targets. Matching HLA type and CMV infection were both indicated by public TCR beta signatures. Findings and limits, study-wide: The study found HLA-C-restricted CMV-specific TCR beta clonotypes dominating the ex vivo response. Cumulative public TCR beta family frequency identified carriers of CMV plus the relevant HLA.

CDR3 length equals 15 residues. V shed 5 bases and J 9 bases; nucleotides not matched to a gene: 9. The clonotype comes from a human donor in good health (CMV status not recorded). Some clones in this sample may be carry-over from other donors' samples. The sample here was cultured PBMCs, taken from culture after CMV antigen stimulation. This sequence joins TRBV12-3 or TRBV12-4 and TRBJ1-6; 8 bases match TRBD1. CDR3 residues: CASSQTGAGGSPLHF. CDR3 coding DNA: TGTGCCAGCAGTCAGACAGGGGCCGGGGGTTCACCCCTCCACTTT.